The entry below describes one TCR beta chain. This entry comes from a study of blood T cell repertoires in COVID-19. Looking at the study overall: Collection of acute and convalescent COVID-19 samples took place in the United States, Italy and Spain.

The germline V gene encodes CDR1 SGHRS and CDR2 YFSETQ. The ends were cut back, 0 bases at V and 5 bases at J, with 11 bases in the middle. This CDR3 has 15 amino acids. Here immunoSEQ multiplex PCR was the method, and the copy in TCRdb shows in-frame clones only, minus some. The sample holds approximately 170,000 clones, roughly 86% seen once. The sequenced sample was peripheral blood. This chain links TRBV5-1 with TRBJ2-2; D not resolved. The source is a woman aged 80 or over in a cohort sampled during active or convalescent COVID-19. The CDR3 DNA is TGCGCCAGCAGCTTGGTAGCCGTATTAACCGGGGAGCTGTTTTTT. This gives the protein CASSLVAVLTGELFF.